The entry below describes one T cell receptor beta chain. This record belongs to a study of T cells expressing NK-cell markers. Following a re-call of the 5' RACE reads, TCRdb has one entry per CDR3 protein and lacks DNA. This sample contains 550,000 to 600,000 distinct CDR3 sequences. The CDR3 sequence is 18 residues long. Germline V gene sequence: CDR1 LGHDT, CDR2 YNNKEL (reference sequence). The receptor was derived from a man younger than 35 in good health. The sample was blood T cells: a sorted CD56 or NKG2C T cell subset, CD4+ or CD8+ T cells, or bulk PBMC T cells (not recorded which). This chain links TRBV3-1 with TRBJ2-2; TCRdb indicates TRBD1, and absent DNA this call remains unverified. CDR3 region: CASSQDSRGGGGTGELFF.